The 10 T cell receptor beta chains in this list originate from one sample, sequenced in a study of CD8+ T cells in alopecia areata. Treatment defined: oral pan-JAK inhibitor, 5-10 mg twice daily. Investigators isolated RNA and reverse transcribed it into cDNA to act as the sequencing template. The protocol was immunoSEQ multiplex PCR, while the TCRdb copy is restricted to in-frame clones and leaves out a portion. Here the sample spans 150,000 to 200,000 clones, less than 80% being singletons. The sequenced sample was CD4+ T cells sorted from blood, obtained at week 24, from a patient treated with tofacitinib. The source of these receptors is a human donor with alopecia areata.

V gene TRBV25-1 combines with J gene TRBJ1-2; D gene ambiguous. The CDR3 runs to 13 residues. V was pared by 4 bases and J by 6 bases, with 12 bases between. Germline lookup yields CDR1 MGHDK and CDR2 SYGVNS. The CDR3 bases are TGTGCCAGCAGTGCTCAGACTGGTAATGGCTACACCTTC. This gives the protein CASSAQTGNGYTF.

This chain connects TRBV29-1 to TRBJ1-4; TRBD1 matches 9 bases. With V trimmed by 0 bases and J by 5 bases, 7 bases remained unmatched. This CDR3 comprises 16 residues. Germline loops: CDR1 SQVTM, CDR2 ANQGSEA. CDR3 region: CSVEDPGQGINEKLFF. In DNA, the CDR3 is TGCAGCGTTGAAGACCCCGGACAGGGGATAAATGAAAAACTGTTTTTT.

The chain has TRBV29-1 and TRBJ1-2; 12 bases map to TRBD1. V lost 6 bases to trimming and J lost 4 bases; unmatched junction nucleotides: 9. Germline CDR1 SQVTM, CDR2 ANQGSEA. The CDR3 consists of 15 residues. The DNA for the CDR3 is TGCAGCGTGGGGGACAGGGGGCTTCTGAGCTATGGCTACACCTTC. Protein sequence: CSVGDRGLLSYGYTF.

The V call is TRBV2, the J call TRBJ1-5; D is ambiguous. V dropped 7 bases and J dropped 0 bases, with 10 bases sitting between them. The CDR3 runs to 14 residues. Germline assignment: CDR1 SNHLY and CDR2 FYNNEI. DNA for the CDR3: TGTGCCAGCACAAAGAGAGATAGCAATCAGCCCCAGCATTTT. Encoded protein: CASTKRDSNQPQHF.

The CDR3 is CAWSGDVGYTF. CDR3 in DNA: TGTGCCTGGAGTGGGGACGTCGGCTACACCTTC. The genes are TRBV30 and TRBJ1-2; a possible D gene is TRBD1 (5 bases). V was cut by 1 base and J by 8 bases, with 8 bases left in between. The CDR3 extends over 11 amino acids. Germline lookup yields CDR1 GTSNPN and CDR2 SVGIG (reference sequence).

The sample holds a few counts of this clone. The chain has TRBV7-2 and TRBJ2-7; a weak D match, TRBD1 (6 bases). V was cut by 5 bases and J by 4 bases, with 12 bases left in between. The CDR3 is 13 residues long. CDR1 is SGHTA, CDR2 FQGNSA, per germline. CDR3 nucleotides: TGTGCCAGCAGCCCAAAAAGGGGGTACGAGCAGTACTTC. Translating gives CASSPKRGYEQYF.

CDR3 nucleotide sequence: TGTGCCAGCAGCCAAAACCGTGGGACCTACGAGCAGTACTTC. It is translated as CASSQNRGTYEQYF. V is TRBV14 and J is TRBJ2-7; D unresolved. V was shortened by 2 bases and J by 2 bases, with 10 bases between the two germline ends. Per germline, CDR1 SGHDN and CDR2 FVKESK. This CDR3 contains 14 residues.

The rearrangement links TRBV5-1 to TRBJ2-7; 12 nucleotides line up with TRBD2. The J segment lost 7 bases and the V segment lost 3 bases, leaving 2 bases of the junction unmatched. The CDR3 totals 13 residues. Germline lookup yields CDR1 SGHRS and CDR2 YFSETQ. DNA of the CDR3: TGCGCCAGCAGCTCCGGGACTAGCGGGGAGCAGTACTTC. Translated: CASSSGTSGEQYF.

J is TRBJ1-5 and V is TRBV10-3, with D hard to call. The CDR3 is made up of 14 amino acids. Germline CDR1 and CDR2: ENHRY and SYGVKD. V was shortened by 4 bases and J by 1 base, with 8 bases between the two germline ends. DNA for the CDR3: TGTGCCATCAGTGGCAGAGGGAGCAATCAGCCCCAGCATTTT. Translated, it gives CAISGRGSNQPQHF.

The V call is TRBV29-1, the J call TRBJ2-2; tentatively, D is TRBD1 or TRBD2 (6 bases each). Germline-derived CDR1 and CDR2 are SQVTM and ANQGSEA. Between the trimmed V and J ends, which lost 4 bases and 2 bases, there was a span of 11 bases. CDR3 length equals 14 residues. This CDR3 is CSVVRGPNTGELFF. DNA of the CDR3: TGCAGCGTTGTTCGGGGGCCCAACACCGGGGAGCTGTTTTTT.